This T cell receptor (beta chain) was identified in a study of cytomegalovirus exposure and HLA in healthy donors. Findings and caveats of the study: Three CMV-associated chains were confirmed in vitro to be specific for CMV antigens. It was reportedly the case that the classifier diagnosed cytomegalovirus status with high specificity and sensitivity.

The germline V gene has CDR1 KGHSH and CDR2 LQKENI. Unmatched junction bases numbered 8, after V lost 6 bases and J lost 0 bases. The CDR3 has 15 residues. Turning to this clone: Its antigen is undetermined.

The method was immunoSEQ multiplex PCR; TCRdb's version includes in-frame clones alone and lacks a portion of them. This table has more than 150,000 clones, over 65% appearing once. Sequencing was performed on PBMCs. The source is a man aged 18 to 29 in good health and CMV-seropositive. This chain links TRBV18 with TRBJ2-7, with 7 bases lining up with TRBD1. In nucleotides, the CDR3 is TGTGCCAGCTCGCAGGGGGACAGAGTCTCCTACGAGCAGTACTTC. It encodes CASSQGDRVSYEQYF.